This T cell receptor beta chain was observed in a study of T cells expressing NK-cell markers. Study-level information: Sorted CD3+CD56-NKG2C+, CD3+CD56+NKG2C- and CD3+CD56+NKG2C+ T cells were the source of the TCR beta repertoires.

About this clonotype: Its target is not known.

The CDR3 extends over 16 amino acids. Germline values: CDR1 KGHDR, CDR2 SFDVKD. For TCR beta, cDNA was produced by 5'RACE template switching with UMIs. TCRdb re-called the 5' RACE reads and gives one entry per CDR3 protein, without DNA. In all, the sample yields some 110,000 distinct CDR3 sequences. Study observations and caveats: Of the CD8+ T cells in about 6 donors, roughly 1.0-7.0% belonged to dominant NKG2C+ clonotypes.

The receptor's source is a woman aged 18 to 75 in good health. Input material: blood T cells: a sorted CD56 or NKG2C T cell subset, CD4+ or CD8+ T cells, or bulk PBMC T cells (not recorded which). This sequence joins TRBV24-1 and TRBJ2-1; TCRdb's D call of TRBD1 is untestable without DNA. The CDR3 loop is CATSEPGTGKENEQFF.